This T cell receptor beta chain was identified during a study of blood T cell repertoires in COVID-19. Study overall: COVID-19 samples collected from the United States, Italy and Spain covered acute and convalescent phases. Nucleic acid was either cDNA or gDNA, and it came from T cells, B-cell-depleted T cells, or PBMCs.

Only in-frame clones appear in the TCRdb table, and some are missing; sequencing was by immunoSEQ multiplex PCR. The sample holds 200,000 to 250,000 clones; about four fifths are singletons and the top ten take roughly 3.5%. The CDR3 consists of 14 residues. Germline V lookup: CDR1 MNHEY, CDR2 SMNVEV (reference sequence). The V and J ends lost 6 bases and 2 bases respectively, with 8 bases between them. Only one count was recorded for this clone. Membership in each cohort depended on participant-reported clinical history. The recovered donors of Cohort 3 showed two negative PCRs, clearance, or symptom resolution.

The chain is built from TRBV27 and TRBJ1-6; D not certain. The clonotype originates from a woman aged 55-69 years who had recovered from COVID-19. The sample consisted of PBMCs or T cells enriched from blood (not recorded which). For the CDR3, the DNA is TGTGCCAGCAGATTCGAGACCTATAATTCACCCCTCCACTTT. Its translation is CASRFETYNSPLHF.